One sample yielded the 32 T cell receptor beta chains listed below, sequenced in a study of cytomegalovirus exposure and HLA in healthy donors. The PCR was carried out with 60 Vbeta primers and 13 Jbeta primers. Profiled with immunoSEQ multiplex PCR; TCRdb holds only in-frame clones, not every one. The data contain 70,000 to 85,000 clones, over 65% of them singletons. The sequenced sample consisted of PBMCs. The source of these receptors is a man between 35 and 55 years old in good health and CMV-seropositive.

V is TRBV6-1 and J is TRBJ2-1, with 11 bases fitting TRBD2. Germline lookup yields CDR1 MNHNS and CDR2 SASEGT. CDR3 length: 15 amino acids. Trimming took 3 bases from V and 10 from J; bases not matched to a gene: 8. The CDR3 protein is CASSEGTSGLGEQFF. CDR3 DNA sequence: TGTGCCAGCAGTGAGGGGACTAGCGGTTTGGGGGAGCAGTTCTTC.

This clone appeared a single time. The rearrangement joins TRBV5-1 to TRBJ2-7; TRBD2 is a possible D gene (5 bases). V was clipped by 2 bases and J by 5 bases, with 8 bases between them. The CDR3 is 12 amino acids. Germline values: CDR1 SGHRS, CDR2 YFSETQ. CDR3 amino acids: CASSLAADEQYF. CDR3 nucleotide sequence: TGCGCCAGCAGCTTAGCAGCGGACGAGCAGTACTTC.

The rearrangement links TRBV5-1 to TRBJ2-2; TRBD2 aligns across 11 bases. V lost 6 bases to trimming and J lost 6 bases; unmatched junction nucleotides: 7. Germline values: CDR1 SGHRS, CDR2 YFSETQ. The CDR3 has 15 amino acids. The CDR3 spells CASTSGGPPAGELFF. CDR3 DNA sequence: TGCGCCAGCACTAGCGGGGGGCCCCCCGCCGGGGAGCTGTTTTTT.

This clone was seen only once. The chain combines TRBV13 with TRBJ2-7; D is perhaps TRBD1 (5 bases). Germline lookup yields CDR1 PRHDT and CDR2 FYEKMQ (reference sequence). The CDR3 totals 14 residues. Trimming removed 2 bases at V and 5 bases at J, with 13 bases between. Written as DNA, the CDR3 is TGTGCCAGCAGCTTAAGGACACTCCAGGACGAGCAGTACTTC. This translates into CASSLRTLQDEQYF.

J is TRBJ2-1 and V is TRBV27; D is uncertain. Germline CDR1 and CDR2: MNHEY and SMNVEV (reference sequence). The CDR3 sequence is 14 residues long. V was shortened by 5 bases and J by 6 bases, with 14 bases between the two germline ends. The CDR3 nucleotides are TGTGCCAGCAGTCCAACTACCTTCGGCAATGAGCAGTTCTTC. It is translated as CASSPTTFGNEQFF.

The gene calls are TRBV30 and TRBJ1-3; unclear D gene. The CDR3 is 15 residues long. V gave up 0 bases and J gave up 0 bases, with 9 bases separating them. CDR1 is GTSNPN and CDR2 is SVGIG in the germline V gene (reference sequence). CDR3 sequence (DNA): TGTGCCTGGAGTGTAGGGCGGGACTCTGGAAACACCATATATTTT. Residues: CAWSVGRDSGNTIYF.

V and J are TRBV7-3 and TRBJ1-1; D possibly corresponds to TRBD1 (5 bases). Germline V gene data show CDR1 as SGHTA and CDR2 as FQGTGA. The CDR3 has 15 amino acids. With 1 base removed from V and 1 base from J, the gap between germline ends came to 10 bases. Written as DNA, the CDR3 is TGTGCCAGCAGCTTAATGGTGGGGGGGAACACTGAAGCTTTCTTT. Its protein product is CASSLMVGGNTEAFF.

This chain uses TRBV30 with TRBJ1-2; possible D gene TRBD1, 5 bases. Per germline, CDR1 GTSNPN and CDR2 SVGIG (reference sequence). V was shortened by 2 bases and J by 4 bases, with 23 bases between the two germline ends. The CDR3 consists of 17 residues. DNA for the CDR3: TGTGCCTGGAGTTCTCCCTCCCTCAGGGTAGGGGCCTATGGCTACACCTTC. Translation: CAWSSPSLRVGAYGYTF.

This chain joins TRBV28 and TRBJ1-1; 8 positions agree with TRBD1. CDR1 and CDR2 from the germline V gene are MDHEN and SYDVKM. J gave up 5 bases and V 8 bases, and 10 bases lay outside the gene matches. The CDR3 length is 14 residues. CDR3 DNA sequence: TGTGCCAGCGGAATGACAGGGGCGATTACTGAAGCTTTCTTT. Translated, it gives CASGMTGAITEAFF.

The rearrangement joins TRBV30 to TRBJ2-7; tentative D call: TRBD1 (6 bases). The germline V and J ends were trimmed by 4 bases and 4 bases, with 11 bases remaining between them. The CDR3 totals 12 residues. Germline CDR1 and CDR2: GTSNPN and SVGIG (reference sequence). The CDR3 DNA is TGTGCCTGGATTAGGGACACTTACGAGCAGTACTTC. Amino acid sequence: CAWIRDTYEQYF.

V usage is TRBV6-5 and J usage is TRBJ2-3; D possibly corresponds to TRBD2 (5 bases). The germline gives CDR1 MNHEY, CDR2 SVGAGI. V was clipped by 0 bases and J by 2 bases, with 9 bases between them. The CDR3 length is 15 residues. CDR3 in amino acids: CASSYSWGDTDTQYF. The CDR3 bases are TGTGCCAGCAGTTACTCTTGGGGAGACACAGATACGCAGTATTTT.

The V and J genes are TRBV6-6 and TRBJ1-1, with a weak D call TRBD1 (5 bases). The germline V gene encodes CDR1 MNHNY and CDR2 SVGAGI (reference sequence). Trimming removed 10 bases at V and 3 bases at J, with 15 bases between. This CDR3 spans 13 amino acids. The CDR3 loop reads CATVGAPHTEAFF. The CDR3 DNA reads TGTGCCACCGTTGGGGCCCCTCACACTGAAGCTTTCTTT.

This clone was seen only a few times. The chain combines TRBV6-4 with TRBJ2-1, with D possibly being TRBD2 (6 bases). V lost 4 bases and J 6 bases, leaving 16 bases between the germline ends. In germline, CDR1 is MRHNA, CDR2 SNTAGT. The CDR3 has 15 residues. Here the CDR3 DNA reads TGTGCCAGCAGTGCCCAACCCGGAGGGATCAATGAGCAGTTCTTC. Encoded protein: CASSAQPGGINEQFF.

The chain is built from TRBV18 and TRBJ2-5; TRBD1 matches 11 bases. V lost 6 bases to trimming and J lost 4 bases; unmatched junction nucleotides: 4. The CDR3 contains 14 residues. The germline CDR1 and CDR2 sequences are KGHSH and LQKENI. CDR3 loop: CASSADRGLETQYF. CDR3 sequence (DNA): TGTGCCAGCTCTGCGGACAGGGGGCTAGAGACCCAGTACTTC.

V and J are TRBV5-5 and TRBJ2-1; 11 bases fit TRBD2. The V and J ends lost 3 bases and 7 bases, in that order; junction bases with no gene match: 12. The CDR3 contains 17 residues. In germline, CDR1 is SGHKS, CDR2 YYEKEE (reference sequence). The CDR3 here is CASSSPRLAGPRNEQFF. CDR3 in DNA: TGTGCCAGCAGCTCCCCTCGACTAGCGGGACCGCGTAATGAGCAGTTCTTC.

The CDR3 protein is CASSAGQNYGYTF. CDR3 nucleotides: TGCGCCAGCAGTGCGGGACAGAACTATGGCTACACCTTC. The chain combines TRBV5-1 with TRBJ1-2; 7 bases agree with TRBD1. The J segment lost 2 bases and the V segment lost 5 bases, leaving 3 bases of the junction unmatched. The CDR3 has 13 residues. The germline gives CDR1 SGHRS, CDR2 YFSETQ. Combining the CDR3 with reference TRBV5-1 and TRBJ1-2 gives the whole variable domain KAGVTQTPRYLIKTRGQQVTLSCSPISGHRSVSWYQQTPGQGLQFLFEYFSETQRNKGNFPGRFSGRQFSNSRSEMNVSTLELGDSALYLCASSAGQNYGYTFGSGTRLTVV.

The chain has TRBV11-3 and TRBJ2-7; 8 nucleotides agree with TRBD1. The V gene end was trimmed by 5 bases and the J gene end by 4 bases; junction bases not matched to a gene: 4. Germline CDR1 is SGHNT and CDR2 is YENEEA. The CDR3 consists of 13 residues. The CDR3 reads CASSPRTGYEQYF. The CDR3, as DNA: TGTGCCAGCAGCCCAAGGACAGGGTACGAGCAGTACTTC. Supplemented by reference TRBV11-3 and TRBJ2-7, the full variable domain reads EAGVVQSPRYKIIEKKQPVAFWCNPISGHNTLYWYLQNLGQGPELLIRYENEEAVDDSQLPKDRFSAERLKGVDSTLKIQPAELGDSAVYLCASSPRTGYEQYFGPGTRLTVT.

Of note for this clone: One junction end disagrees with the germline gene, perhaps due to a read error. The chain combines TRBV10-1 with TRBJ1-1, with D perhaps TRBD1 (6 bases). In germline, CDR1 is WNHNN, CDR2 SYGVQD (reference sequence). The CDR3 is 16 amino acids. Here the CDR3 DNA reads TGCGCCAGCAGTGAGTCGGCGGGGGCTTCAGCAGTTCCTAAGAACTTT. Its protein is CASSESAGASAVPKNF.

The CDR3 sequence: CASSRDSTTGEKLFF. The DNA of the CDR3 is TGTGCCAGCAGCCGGGACTCCACTACAGGTGAAAAACTGTTTTTT. The V call is TRBV7-2, the J call TRBJ1-4, with a tentative D call TRBD1 (5 bases). CDR1 and CDR2 from the germline V gene are SGHTA and FQGNSA. V was shortened by 5 bases and J by 7 bases, with 17 bases between the two germline ends. CDR3 size: 15 residues.

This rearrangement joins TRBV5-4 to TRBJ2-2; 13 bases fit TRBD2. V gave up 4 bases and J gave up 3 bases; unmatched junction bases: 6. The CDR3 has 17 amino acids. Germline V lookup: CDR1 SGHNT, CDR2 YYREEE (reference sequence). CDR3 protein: CASSVGLAGTYTGELFF. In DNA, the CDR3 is TGTGCCAGCAGCGTGGGACTAGCGGGAACTTACACCGGGGAGCTGTTTTTT.

CDR3 amino acids: CSVDPLLGQGGRNTEAFF. CDR3 sequence (DNA): TGCAGCGTTGACCCCCTGCTGGGACAGGGGGGAAGAAACACTGAAGCTTTCTTT. The chain joins TRBV29-1 to TRBJ1-1; 11 bases fit TRBD1. The CDR3 totals 18 residues. Germline-derived CDR1 and CDR2 are SQVTM and ANQGSEA. The trim removed 3 bases at V and 2 bases at J, leaving 14 bases unmatched.

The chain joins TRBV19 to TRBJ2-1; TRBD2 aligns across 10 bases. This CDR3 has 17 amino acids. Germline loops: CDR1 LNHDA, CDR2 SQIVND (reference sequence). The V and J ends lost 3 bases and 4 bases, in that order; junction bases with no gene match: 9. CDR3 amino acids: CASSITSGTYPYNEQFF. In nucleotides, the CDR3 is TGTGCCAGTAGTATTACTAGCGGGACATATCCTTACAATGAGCAGTTCTTC.

The CDR3 protein is CASSVNPRDTQYF. CDR3 bases: TGTGCCAGCAGCGTAAACCCCAGAGATACGCAGTATTTT. V and J are TRBV9 and TRBJ2-3, with D uncertain. Per germline, CDR1 SGDLS and CDR2 YYNGEE. The CDR3 is 13 residues long. Trimming stripped 1 base from V and 5 bases from J, with 8 bases between.

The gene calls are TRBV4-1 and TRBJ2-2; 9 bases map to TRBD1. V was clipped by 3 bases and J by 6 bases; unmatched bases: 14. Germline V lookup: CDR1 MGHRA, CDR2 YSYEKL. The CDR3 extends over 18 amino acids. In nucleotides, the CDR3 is TGCGCCAGCAGCCAGCGATCACAGGGGGCGCAGAGGGCCGGGGAGCTGTTTTTT. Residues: CASSQRSQGAQRAGELFF.

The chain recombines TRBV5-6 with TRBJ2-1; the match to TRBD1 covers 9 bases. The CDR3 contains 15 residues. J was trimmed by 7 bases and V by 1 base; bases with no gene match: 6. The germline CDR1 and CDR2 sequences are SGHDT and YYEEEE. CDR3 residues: CASSLLTGGANEQFF. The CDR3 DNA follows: TGTGCCAGCAGCTTGTTGACAGGGGGGGCAAATGAGCAGTTCTTC.

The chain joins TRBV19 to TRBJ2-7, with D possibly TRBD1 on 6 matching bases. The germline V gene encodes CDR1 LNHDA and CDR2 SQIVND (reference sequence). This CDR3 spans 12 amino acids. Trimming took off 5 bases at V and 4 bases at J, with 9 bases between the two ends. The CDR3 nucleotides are TGTGCCAGTAGTCTAGGACAGTACGAGCAGTACTTC. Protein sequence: CASSLGQYEQYF.

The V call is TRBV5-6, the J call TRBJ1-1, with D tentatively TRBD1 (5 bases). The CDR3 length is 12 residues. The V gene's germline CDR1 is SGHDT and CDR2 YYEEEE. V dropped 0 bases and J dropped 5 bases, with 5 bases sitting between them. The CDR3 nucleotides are TGTGCCAGCAGCTTGGGGACAACTGAAGCTTTCTTT. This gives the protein CASSLGTTEAFF.

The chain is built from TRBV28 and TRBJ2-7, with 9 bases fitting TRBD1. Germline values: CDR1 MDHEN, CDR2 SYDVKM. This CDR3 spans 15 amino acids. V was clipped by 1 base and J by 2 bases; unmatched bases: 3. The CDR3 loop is CASSLSGQGTYEQYF. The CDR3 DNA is TGTGCCAGCAGTTTATCGGGACAGGGCACCTACGAGCAGTACTTC.

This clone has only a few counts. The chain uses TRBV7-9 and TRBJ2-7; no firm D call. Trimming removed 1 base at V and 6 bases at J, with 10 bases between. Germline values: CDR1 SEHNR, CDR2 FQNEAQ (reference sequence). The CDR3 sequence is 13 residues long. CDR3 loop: CASSLESPGEQYF. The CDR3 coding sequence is TGTGCCAGCAGCTTAGAGTCCCCGGGCGAGCAGTACTTC.

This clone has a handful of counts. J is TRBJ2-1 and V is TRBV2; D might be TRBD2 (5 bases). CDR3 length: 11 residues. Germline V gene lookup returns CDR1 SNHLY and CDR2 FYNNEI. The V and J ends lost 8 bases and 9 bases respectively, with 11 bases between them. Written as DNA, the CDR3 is TGTGCCAGCGGGAGCCAGAGTGAGCAGTTCTTC. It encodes CASGSQSEQFF.

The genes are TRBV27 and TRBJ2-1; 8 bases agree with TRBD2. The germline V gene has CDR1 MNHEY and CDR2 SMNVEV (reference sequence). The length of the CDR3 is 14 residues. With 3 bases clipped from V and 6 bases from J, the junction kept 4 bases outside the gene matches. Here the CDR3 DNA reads TGTGCCAGCAGTTTTATTCTAGCGGGCAATGAGCAGTTCTTC. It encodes CASSFILAGNEQFF.

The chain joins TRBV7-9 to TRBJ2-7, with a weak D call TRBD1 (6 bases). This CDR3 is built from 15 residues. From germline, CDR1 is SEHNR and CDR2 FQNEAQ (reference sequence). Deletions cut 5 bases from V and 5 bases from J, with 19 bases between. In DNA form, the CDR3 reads TGTGCCAGCAGCCTAAGAACAGGGACCCTGGACGAGCAGTACTTC. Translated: CASSLRTGTLDEQYF.